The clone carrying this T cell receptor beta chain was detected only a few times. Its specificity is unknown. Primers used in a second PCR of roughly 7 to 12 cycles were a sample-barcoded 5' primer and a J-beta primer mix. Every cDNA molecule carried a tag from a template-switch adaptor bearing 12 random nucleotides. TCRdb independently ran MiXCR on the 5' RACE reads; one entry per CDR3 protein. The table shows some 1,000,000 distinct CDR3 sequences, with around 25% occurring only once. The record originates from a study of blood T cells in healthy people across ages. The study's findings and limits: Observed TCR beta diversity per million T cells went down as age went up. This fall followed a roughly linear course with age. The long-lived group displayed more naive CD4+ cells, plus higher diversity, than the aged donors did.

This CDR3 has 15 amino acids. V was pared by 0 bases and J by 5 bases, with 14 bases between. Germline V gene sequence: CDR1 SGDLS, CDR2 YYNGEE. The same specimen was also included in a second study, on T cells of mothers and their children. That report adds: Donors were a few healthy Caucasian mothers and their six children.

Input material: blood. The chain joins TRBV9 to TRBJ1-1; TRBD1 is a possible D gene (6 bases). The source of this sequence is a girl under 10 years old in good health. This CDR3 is CASSVAQGMTTEAFF. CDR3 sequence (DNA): TGTGCCAGCAGCGTAGCCCAGGGGATGACGACTGAAGCTTTCTTT.